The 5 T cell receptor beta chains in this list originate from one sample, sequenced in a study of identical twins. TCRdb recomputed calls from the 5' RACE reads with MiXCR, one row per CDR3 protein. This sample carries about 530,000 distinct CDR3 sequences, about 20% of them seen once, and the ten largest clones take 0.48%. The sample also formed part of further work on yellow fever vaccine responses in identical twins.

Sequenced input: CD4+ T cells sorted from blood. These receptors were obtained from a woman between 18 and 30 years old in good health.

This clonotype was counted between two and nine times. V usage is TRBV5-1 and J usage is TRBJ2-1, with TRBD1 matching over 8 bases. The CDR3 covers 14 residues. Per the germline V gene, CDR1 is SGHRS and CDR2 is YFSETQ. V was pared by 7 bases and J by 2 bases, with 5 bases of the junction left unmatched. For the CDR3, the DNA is TGCGCCAGCGGATCCAGGGGGCCCTACAATGAGCAGTTCTTC. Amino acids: CASGSRGPYNEQFF.

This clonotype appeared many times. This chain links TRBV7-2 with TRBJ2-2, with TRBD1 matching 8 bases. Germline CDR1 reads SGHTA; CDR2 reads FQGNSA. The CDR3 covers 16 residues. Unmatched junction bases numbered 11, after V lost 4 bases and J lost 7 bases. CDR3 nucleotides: TGTGCCAGCAGCTGGGACAGGATATTGGCTCGCGGGGAGCTGTTTTTT. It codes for CASSWDRILARGELFF.

The CDR3 region has the DNA TGCGCCAGCAGCCAAGATCATCCGTTTTCACCCCTCCACTTT. Translating gives CASSQDHPFSPLHF. The chain has TRBV4-1 and TRBJ1-6; D is unresolved. V gave up 0 bases and J gave up 9 bases, with 9 bases separating them. CDR3 size: 14 residues. Germline V lookup: CDR1 MGHRA, CDR2 YSYEKL.

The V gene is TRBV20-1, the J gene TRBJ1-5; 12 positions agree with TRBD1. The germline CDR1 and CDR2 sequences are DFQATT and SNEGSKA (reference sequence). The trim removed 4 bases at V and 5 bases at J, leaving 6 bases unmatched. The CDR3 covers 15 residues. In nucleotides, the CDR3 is TGCAGTGCTAAAAGGGACAGGGGGCTTTATCAGCCCCAGCATTTT. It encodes CSAKRDRGLYQPQHF.

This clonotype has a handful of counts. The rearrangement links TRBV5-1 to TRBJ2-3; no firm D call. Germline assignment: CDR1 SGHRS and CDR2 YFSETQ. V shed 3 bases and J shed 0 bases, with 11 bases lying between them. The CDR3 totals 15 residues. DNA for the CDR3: TGCGCCAGCAGCTCGCTGATCCAAAGCACAGATACGCAGTATTTT. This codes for CASSSLIQSTDTQYF.